A selection of T cell receptor beta chains follows, all from one sample in a study of blood T cell repertoires in COVID-19. TCRdb keeps only in-frame clones here, not all; method: immunoSEQ multiplex PCR. This sample has around 200,000 clones; roughly 84% occur once, and the top ten carry approximately 18%. The sequenced material came from peripheral blood. All receptors come from a person aged 70 to 79 with COVID-19, enrolled during active disease. Each CDR3 is given with its conserved first and last residue. Each record gives: clone size, J gene, V gene, D gene, CDR3 protein, CDR3 DNA. A D gene is named only where the DNA matches it firmly. The size entry is marked missing in some rows and otherwise reads once, few, many or a size class.

NA	TRBJ2-7	TRBV4-1	TRBD1	CASSHPGGDLTYEQYF	TGCGCCAGCAGCCACCCAGGGGGCGACCTCACCTACGAGCAGTACTTC
NA	TRBJ2-1	TRBV28	NA	CASSLTPGQLSYNEQFF	TGTGCCAGCAGTCTGACCCCCGGACAGCTTTCCTACAATGAGCAGTTCTTC
NA	TRBJ1-6	TRBV28	NA	CASGSSYNSPLHF	TGTGCCAGCGGGAGCTCCTATAATTCACCCCTCCACTTT
NA	TRBJ1-6	TRBV30	TRBD1	CAWKSAGTVRSPLHF	TGTGCCTGGAAATCGGCGGGGACAGTGAGATCACCCCTCCACTTT
NA	TRBJ1-1	TRBV3-1/TRBV3-2	TRBD1	CASSQRTGGAVAFF	TGTGCCAGCAGCCAAAGGACAGGGGGCGCCGTGGCTTTCTTT
NA	TRBJ1-5	TRBV28	TRBD1	CASSSLRTGSSNQPQHF	TGTGCCAGCAGTTCTTTACGGACAGGGTCGAGCAATCAGCCCCAGCATTTT
NA	TRBJ2-3	TRBV7-3	TRBD2	CASSFRGGSSTDTQYF	TGTGCCAGCAGCTTTCGCGGGGGAAGTAGCACAGATACGCAGTATTTT
NA	TRBJ2-7	TRBV7-2	TRBD1	CASSFTQGEQYF	TGTGCCAGCAGTTTCACACAGGGGGAGCAGTACTTC
NA	TRBJ1-2	TRBV7-2	TRBD1	CASSPDRVSYGYTF	TGTGCCAGCAGCCCGGACAGGGTGTCCTATGGCTACACCTTC
NA	TRBJ2-7	TRBV5-6	NA	CASSSQWGGFYEQYF	TGTGCCAGCAGCTCCCAGTGGGGGGGCTTCTACGAGCAGTACTTC
NA	TRBJ2-2	TRBV9	NA	CASSVRDTGELFF	TGTGCCAGCAGCGTTAGAGACACCGGGGAGCTGTTTTTT
once	TRBJ2-5	TRBV29-1	NA	CSGQTGETQYF	TGCAGCGGCCAGACAGGAGAGACCCAGTACTTC
NA	TRBJ1-1	TRBV9	NA	CASSVGARGNTEAFF	TGTGCCAGCAGCGTAGGGGCCAGGGGGAACACTGAAGCTTTCTTT
NA	TRBJ2-3	TRBV4-3	TRBD1	CASSRRLKTGGPSTDTQYF	TGCGCCAGCAGCCGAAGATTGAAAACAGGGGGCCCGAGCACAGATACGCAGTATTTT
once	TRBJ1-4	TRBV19	NA	CASSPRGRPQPQLFF	TGTGCCAGTAGTCCCCGGGGGAGGCCGCAACCTCAACTGTTTTTT
once	TRBJ2-7	TRBV5-1	NA	CASSLVSGPYEQYF	TGCGCCAGCAGCTTGGTAAGCGGGCCGTACGAGCAGTACTTC
NA	TRBJ2-4	TRBV5-4	TRBD2	CASSPGLAGASLAKNIQYF	TGTGCCAGCAGCCCCGGACTAGCGGGAGCGTCATTAGCCAAAAACATTCAGTACTTC
NA	TRBJ2-5	TRBV15	NA	CATSREASGSVLKTQYF	TGTGCCACCAGCAGAGAAGCAAGCGGTTCCGTTTTAAAGACCCAGTACTTC